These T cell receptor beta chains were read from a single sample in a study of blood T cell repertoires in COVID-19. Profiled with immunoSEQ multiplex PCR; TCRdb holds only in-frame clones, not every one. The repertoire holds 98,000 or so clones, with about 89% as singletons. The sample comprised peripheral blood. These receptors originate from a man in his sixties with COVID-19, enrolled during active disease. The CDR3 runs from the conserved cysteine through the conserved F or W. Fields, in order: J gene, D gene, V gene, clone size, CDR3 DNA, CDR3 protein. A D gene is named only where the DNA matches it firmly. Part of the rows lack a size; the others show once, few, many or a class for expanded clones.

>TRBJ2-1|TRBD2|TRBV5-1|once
TGCGCCAGCAGCTTGGGTCGACTAGCGGGAGGATCTGAGCAGTTCTTC
CASSLGRLAGGSEQFF
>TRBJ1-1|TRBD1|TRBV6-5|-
TGTGCCAGCAGTCGGACAGGGAACACTGAAGCTTTCTTT
CASSRTGNTEAFF
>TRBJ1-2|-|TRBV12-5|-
TGTGCTAGTGGTTTGGGAGGTTTCGGGGGAATTGACTATGGCTACACCTTC
CASGLGGFGGIDYGYTF
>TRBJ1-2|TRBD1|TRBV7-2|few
TGTGCCAGCAGCTTAGAACCCGGGACAGGGGGTAGCTATGGCTACACCTTC
CASSLEPGTGGSYGYTF
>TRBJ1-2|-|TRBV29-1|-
TGCAGCGGGGGGCCGGACACACATGGCTACACCTTC
CSGGPDTHGYTF
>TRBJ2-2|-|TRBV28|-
TGTGCCAGCAGTTTGCTGGGGACATCGAACACCGGGGAGCTGTTTTTT
CASSLLGTSNTGELFF
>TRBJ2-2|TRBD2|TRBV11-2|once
TGTGCCAGCAGCTTAGATAGGGCTAGCGGGAATACCGGGGAGCTGTTTTTT
CASSLDRASGNTGELFF
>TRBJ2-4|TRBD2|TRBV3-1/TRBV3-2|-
TGTGCCAGCAGCCACACTGGCGGGGGAAACATTCAGTACTTC
CASSHTGGGNIQYF
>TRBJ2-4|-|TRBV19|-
TGTGCCAGTAGTATAGCTGATGGCCACGGGAACATTCAGTACTTC
CASSIADGHGNIQYF
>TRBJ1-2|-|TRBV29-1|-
TGCAGCGCCATGGGCGGGGGCGGCTATGGCTACACCTTC
CSAMGGGGYGYTF
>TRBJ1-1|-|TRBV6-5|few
TGTGCCAGCAGTTGGGGACAGAACACTGAAGCTTTCTTT
CASSWGQNTEAFF
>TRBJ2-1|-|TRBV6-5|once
TGTGCCAGCAGACAGGGTTTGTACAATGAGCAGTTCTTC
CASRQGLYNEQFF
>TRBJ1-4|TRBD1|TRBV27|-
TGTGCCAGCAGCCACCGAGGACAGGGGGCGCAAGGTGAAAAACTGTTTTTT
CASSHRGQGAQGEKLFF
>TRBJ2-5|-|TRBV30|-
TGTGCCTGGAGTCGCTCCCGGGAAGAGACCCAGTACTTC
CAWSRSREETQYF
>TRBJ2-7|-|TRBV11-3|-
TGTGCCAGCAGCCCGGGGTACCGCTCCTACGAGCAGTACTTC
CASSPGYRSYEQYF
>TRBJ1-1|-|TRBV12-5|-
TGTGTTACTCAATCGACTAAAGAGGAAGCTTTCTTT
CVTQSTKEEAFF
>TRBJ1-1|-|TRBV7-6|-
TGTGCCAGCAGCTTAGGCAGTGAGGGGAACACTGAAGCTTTCTTT
CASSLGSEGNTEAFF
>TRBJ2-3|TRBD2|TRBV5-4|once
TGTGCCAGCAGCTCAGCGGGGGCCACAGATACGCAGTATTTT
CASSSAGATDTQYF
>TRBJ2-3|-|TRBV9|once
TGTGCCAGCAGCGCCTCAGATACGCAGTATTTT
CASSASDTQYF
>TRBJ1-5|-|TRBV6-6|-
TGTGCCAGCAGTTACTCCGCAGTGTCGAATCAGCCCCAGCATTTT
CASSYSAVSNQPQHF
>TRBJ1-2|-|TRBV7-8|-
TGTGCCAGCAGCCATGCGACAGAGTATGGCTACACCTTC
CASSHATEYGYTF
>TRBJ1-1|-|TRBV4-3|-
TGCGCCAGCAGCCCTGATGGGGGGGGGAATGGAATCACTGAAGCTTTCTTT
CASSPDGGGNGITEAFF
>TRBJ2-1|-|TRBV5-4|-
TGTGCCAGCAGCCCTCCAGGGGATTCCTACAATGAGCAGTTCTTC
CASSPPGDSYNEQFF
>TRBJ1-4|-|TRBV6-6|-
TGTGCCGGTCGGACAGCTAGCAATGAAAAACTGTTTTTT
CAGRTASNEKLFF
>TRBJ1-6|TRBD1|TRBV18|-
TGTGCCAGCTCACCCGGACAGGGGGGAGATTCACCCCTCCACTTT
CASSPGQGGDSPLHF
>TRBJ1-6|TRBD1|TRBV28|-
TGTGCCAGCAGTCCGTCGGACAGGGGAAATTCACCCCTCCACTTT
CASSPSDRGNSPLHF
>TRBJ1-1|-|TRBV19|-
TGTGCCAGTAGTTATGGTCTATACACTGAAGCTTTCTTT
CASSYGLYTEAFF
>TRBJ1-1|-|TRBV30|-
TGTGCCTGGACGGGCAGGGTAGGGACTGAAGCTTTCTTT
CAWTGRVGTEAFF
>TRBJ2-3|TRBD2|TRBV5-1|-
TGCGCCAGCAGCTCCGGACTAGCGGCCAGCACAGATACGCAGTATTTT
CASSSGLAASTDTQYF
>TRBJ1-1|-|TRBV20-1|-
TGCAGTGCTAGAGGCCAGGGAGAAGCTTTCTTT
CSARGQGEAFF
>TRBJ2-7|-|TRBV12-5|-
TGTGCTAGTGCCAGGTCGGATGGAGGCTCCTACGAGCAGTACTTC
CASARSDGGSYEQYF
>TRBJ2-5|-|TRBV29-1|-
TGCAGCGTTTCGTCAGGCCCACGGGAGACCCAGTACTTC
CSVSSGPRETQYF
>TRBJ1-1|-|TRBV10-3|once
TGTGCCATCAGGACAGGCCCCATGAACACTGAAGCTTTCTTT
CAIRTGPMNTEAFF
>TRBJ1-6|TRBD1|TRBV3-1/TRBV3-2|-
TGTGCCAGCAGCATAAGGGACAGGGGTTCACCCCTCCACTTT
CASSIRDRGSPLHF
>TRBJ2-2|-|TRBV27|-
TGTGCCAGCACGCCGTCCTGGCGGAGTACGAACACCGGGGAGCTGTTTTTT
CASTPSWRSTNTGELFF
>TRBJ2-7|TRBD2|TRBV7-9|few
TGTGCCAGCAGAGGGGCCGGGACTAGCGGGAGTACCGAGCAGTACTTC
CASRGAGTSGSTEQYF
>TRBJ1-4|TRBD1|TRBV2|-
TGTGCCAGCGGCCGGCCGGGACAGGGGACCACAACTAATGAAAAACTGTTTTTT
CASGRPGQGTTTNEKLFF
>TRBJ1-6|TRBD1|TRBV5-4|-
TGTGCCAGCAGCATCGGGGGACAGGGGTGGAATTCACCCCTCCACTTT
CASSIGGQGWNSPLHF
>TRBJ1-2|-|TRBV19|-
TGTGCCAGTATCCAGCGGGCAGATAACTATGGCTACACCTTC
CASIQRADNYGYTF
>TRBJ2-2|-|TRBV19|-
TGTGCCAGTAGTACCCGGGAGCCTACCGGGGAGCTGTTTTTT
CASSTREPTGELFF
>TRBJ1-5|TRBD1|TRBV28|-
TGTGCCAGCAGTTTAAGGACAGGGGGTCATCAGCCCCAGCATTTT
CASSLRTGGHQPQHF